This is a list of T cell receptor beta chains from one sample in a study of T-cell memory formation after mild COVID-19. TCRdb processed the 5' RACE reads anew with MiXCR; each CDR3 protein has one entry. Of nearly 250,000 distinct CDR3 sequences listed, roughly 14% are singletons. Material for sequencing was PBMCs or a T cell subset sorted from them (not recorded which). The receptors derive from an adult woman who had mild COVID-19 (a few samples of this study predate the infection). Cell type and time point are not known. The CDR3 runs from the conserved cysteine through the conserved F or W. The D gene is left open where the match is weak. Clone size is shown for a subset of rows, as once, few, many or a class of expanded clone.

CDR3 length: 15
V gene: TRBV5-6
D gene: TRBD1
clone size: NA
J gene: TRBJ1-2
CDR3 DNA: TGTGCCAGCAGCCAGGGGGGAACCCTTAACTATGGCTACACCTTC
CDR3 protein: CASSQGGTLNYGYTF

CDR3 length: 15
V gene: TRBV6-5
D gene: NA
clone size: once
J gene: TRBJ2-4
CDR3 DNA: TGTGCCAGTTCAACCGGGGCCCTAGCCAAAAACATTCAGTACTTC
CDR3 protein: CASSTGALAKNIQYF

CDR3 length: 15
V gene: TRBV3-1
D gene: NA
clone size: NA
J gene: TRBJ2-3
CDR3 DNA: TGTGCCAGCAGCCCACGGAGGTCGGGAGAAGATACGCAGTATTTT
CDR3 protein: CASSPRRSGEDTQYF

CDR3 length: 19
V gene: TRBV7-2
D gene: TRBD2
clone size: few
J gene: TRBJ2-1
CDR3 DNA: TGTGCCAGCAGCCAGGGGCATCTAGCGGGGGGCAGCTCCTACAATGAGCAGTTCTTC
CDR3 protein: CASSQGHLAGGSSYNEQFF

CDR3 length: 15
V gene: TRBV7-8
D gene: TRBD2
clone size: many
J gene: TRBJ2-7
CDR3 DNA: TGTGCCAGCAGCCGTACTAGCGCTCGGTCCTACGAGCAGTACTTC
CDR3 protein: CASSRTSARSYEQYF

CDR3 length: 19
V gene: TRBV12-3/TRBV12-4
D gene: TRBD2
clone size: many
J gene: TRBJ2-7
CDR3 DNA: TGTGCCAGCAGTTTAGATGTGTTGGCTAGCGGGAGGGCCTTCGACGAGCAGTACTTC
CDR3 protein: CASSLDVLASGRAFDEQYF

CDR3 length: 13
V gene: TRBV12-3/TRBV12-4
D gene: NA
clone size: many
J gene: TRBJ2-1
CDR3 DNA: TGTGCCAGCAGCGAAATCGAACAACGTGAGCAGTTCTTC
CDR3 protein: CASSEIEQREQFF

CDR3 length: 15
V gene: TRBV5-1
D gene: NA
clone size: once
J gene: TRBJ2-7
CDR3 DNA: TGCGCCAGCAGCTTGGGGGCAGTAGAATCGAACGAGCAGTACTTC
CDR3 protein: CASSLGAVESNEQYF

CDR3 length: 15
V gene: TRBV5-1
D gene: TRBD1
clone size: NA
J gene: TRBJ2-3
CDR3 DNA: TGCGCCAGCAGCTTGGGAAAAACAGGGGCAGATACGCAGTATTTT
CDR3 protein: CASSLGKTGADTQYF

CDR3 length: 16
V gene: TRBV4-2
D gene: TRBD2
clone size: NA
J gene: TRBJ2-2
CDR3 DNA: TGTGCCAGCAGCCATCAGACGGGAGGGGACACCGGGGAGCTGTTTTTT
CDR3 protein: CASSHQTGGDTGELFF

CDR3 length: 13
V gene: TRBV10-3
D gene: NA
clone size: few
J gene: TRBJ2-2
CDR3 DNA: TGTGCCATCAGTGAGACCGACACCGGGGAGCTGTTTTTT
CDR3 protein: CAISETDTGELFF

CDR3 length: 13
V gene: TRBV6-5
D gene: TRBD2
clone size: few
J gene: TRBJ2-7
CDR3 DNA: TGTGCCAGCAACCTAGCGGGAGCGTACGAGCAGTACTTC
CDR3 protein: CASNLAGAYEQYF

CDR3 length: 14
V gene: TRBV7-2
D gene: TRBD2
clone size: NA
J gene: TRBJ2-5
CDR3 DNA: TGTGCCAGCAGCCCGACTAGCGGACAAGAGACCCAGTACTTC
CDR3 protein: CASSPTSGQETQYF

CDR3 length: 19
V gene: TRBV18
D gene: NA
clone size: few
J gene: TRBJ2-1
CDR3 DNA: TGTGCCAGCTCACCACGGGAAAAAGCAGCCACGCTGAATTACAATGAGCAGTTCTTC
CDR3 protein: CASSPREKAATLNYNEQFF

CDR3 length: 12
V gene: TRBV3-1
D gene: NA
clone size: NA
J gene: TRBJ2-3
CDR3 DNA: TGTGCCAGCAGCTTCAAAGGTGATACGCAGTATTTT
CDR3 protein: CASSFKGDTQYF

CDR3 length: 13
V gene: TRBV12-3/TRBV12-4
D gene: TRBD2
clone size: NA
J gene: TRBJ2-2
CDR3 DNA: TGTGCCAGCAGTTTACGGGGGGTCGGGGAGCTGTTTTTT
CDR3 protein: CASSLRGVGELFF

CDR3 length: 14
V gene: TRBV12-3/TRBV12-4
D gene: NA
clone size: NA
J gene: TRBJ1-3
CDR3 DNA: TGTGCCAGCAGTTTTAGGGTTCCGGTAAACACCATATATTTT
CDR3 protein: CASSFRVPVNTIYF

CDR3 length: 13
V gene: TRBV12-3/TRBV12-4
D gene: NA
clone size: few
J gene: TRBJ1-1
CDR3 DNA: TGTGCCAGCAGTGAGGGGGTTGGGAGAGGAGCTTTCTTT
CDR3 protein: CASSEGVGRGAFF

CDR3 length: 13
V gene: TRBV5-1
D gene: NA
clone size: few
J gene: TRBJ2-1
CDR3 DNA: TGCGCCAGCAGTAAAGTTGGGTACAATGAGCAGTTCTTC
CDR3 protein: CASSKVGYNEQFF

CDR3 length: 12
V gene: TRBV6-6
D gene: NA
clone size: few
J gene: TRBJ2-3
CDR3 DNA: TGTGCCAGCAGTTACGGCCTTAATACGCAGTATTTT
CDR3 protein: CASSYGLNTQYF

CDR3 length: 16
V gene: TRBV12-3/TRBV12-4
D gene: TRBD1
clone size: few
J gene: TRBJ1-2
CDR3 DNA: TGTGCCAGCAGCCGGGGGACAGGGGCCGGGAACTATGGCTACACCTTC
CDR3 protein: CASSRGTGAGNYGYTF

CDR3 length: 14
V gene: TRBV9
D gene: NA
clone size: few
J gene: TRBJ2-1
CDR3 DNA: TGTGCCAGCAGCCCTCTACAGGGGGGGAGTGAGCAGTTCTTC
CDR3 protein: CASSPLQGGSEQFF

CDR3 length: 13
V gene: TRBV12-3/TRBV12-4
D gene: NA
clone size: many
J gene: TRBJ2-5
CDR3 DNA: TGTGCCAGCAGTTTCGGGGAACAAGAGACCCAGTACTTC
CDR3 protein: CASSFGEQETQYF

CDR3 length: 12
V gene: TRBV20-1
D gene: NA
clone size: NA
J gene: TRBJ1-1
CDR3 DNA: TGCAACCTCGACAGGATGAACACTGAAGCTTTCTTT
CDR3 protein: CNLDRMNTEAFF

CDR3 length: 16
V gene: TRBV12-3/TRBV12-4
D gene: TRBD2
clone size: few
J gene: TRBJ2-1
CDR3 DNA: TGTGCCAGCAGGCCGACTAGCGGGGGGCCCCAAAATGAGCAGTTCTTC
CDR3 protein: CASRPTSGGPQNEQFF

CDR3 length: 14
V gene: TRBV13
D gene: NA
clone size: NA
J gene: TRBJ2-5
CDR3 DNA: TGTGCCAGCAGCTTACTCGGGGACCAAGAGACCCAGTACTTC
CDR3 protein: CASSLLGDQETQYF

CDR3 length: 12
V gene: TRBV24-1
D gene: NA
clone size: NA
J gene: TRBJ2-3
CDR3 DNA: TGTGCCACCAGTGTCCCCGGCGGTACGCAGTATTTT
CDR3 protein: CATSVPGGTQYF

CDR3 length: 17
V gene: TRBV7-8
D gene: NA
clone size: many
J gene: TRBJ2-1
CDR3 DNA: TGTGCCAGCAGCCCCCCCCGAGCGGCGTATGGCTACAATGAGCAGTTCTTC
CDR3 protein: CASSPPRAAYGYNEQFF

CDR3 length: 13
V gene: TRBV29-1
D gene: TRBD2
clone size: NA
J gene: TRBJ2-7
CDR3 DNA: TGCAGCGTCCAGCGGGGTTTAGCCTACGAGCAGTACTTC
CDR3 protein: CSVQRGLAYEQYF

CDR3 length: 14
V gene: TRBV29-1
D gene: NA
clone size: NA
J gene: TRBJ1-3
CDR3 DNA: TGCAGCATCCGGACGGGCGGCTCTGGAAACACCATATATTTT
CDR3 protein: CSIRTGGSGNTIYF

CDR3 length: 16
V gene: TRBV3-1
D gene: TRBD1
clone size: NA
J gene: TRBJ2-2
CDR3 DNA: TGTGCCAGCAGCCTGGGGACAGGGAGGAACACCGGGGAGCTGTTTTTT
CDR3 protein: CASSLGTGRNTGELFF

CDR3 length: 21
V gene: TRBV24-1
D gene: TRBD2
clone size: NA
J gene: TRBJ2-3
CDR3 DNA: TGTGCCACCCTCCGGGACAGATCTCCCCTAGCGGGAGGTATTAGCACAGATACGCAGTATTTT
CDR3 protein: CATLRDRSPLAGGISTDTQYF

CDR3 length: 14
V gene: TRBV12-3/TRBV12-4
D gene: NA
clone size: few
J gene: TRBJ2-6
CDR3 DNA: TGTGCCAGCAGTTTTTTCTCTGGGGCCAACGTCCTGACTTTC
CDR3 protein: CASSFFSGANVLTF

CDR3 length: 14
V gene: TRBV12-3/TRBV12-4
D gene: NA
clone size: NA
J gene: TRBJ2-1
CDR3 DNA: TGTGCCAGCAGTTCCGGCGGGGTCTACAATGAGCAGTTCTTC
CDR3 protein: CASSSGGVYNEQFF

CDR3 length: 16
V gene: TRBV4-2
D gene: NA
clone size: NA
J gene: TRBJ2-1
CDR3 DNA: TGTGCCAGCAGCCAAGCAGGAGGGGTTCCCGGCAATGAGCAGTTCTTC
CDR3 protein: CASSQAGGVPGNEQFF

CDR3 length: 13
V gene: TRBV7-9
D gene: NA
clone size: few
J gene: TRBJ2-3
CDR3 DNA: TGTGCCAGCACCTCTGGGGGGGCGAATACGCAGTATTTT
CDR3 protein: CASTSGGANTQYF

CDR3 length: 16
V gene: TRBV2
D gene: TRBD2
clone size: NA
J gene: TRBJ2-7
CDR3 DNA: TGTGCCAGCAGTGAATTGATGCGGGAGTCCTCCTACGAGCAGTACTTC
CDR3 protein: CASSELMRESSYEQYF

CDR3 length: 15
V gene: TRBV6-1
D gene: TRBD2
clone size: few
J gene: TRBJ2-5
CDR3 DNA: TGTGCCAGCACCCTCGGGACTAGCGAGTGGGAGACCCAGTACTTC
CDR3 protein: CASTLGTSEWETQYF

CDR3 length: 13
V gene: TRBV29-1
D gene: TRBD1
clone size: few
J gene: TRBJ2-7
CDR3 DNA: TGCAGCGTTGGGACAGGGGGCATGAACGAGCAGTACTTC
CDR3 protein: CSVGTGGMNEQYF

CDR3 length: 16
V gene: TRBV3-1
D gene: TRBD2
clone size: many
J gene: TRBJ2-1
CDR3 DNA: TGTGCCAGCAGCCAAGTGACTAGCGGGGGGGCGACTGAGCAGTTCTTC
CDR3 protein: CASSQVTSGGATEQFF

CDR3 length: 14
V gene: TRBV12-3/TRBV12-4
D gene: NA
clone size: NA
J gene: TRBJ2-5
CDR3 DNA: TGTGCCAGCAGTCCGCACAGGGATCAAGAGACCCAGTACTTC
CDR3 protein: CASSPHRDQETQYF

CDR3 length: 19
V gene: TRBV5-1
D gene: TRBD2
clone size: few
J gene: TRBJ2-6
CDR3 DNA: TGCGCCAGCAGCTTGGGGCGGGGGTACGATCTCTCTGGGGCCAACGTCCTGACTTTC
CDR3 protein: CASSLGRGYDLSGANVLTF

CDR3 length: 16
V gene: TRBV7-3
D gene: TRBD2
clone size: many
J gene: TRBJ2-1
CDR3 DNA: TGTGCCAGCAGCTCCAACAGCGGGATGTCTGACAATGAGCAGTTCTTC
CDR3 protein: CASSSNSGMSDNEQFF

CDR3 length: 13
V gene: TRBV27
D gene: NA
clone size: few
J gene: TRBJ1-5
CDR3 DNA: TGTGCCAGCAGGCTTGGGGACGATCAGCCCCAGCATTTT
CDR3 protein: CASRLGDDQPQHF

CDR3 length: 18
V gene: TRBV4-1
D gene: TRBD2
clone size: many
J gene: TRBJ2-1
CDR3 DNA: TGCGCCAGCAGCCAGGTTCCCTGGGAGGGAAGTGATGGCAATGAGCAGTTCTTC
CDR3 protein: CASSQVPWEGSDGNEQFF

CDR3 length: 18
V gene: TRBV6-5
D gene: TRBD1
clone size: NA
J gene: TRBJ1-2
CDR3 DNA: TGTGCCAGCAGTTACTCACGACAGGGACGACTATTCGTCTATGGCTACACCTTC
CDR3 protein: CASSYSRQGRLFVYGYTF